Detailed here is one T cell receptor (beta chain). This clonotype has at least ten counts. This receptor's antigen is unknown. No base quality information exists; no much larger clone differs at one position. Amplification of TCR beta CDR3 regions was carried out from RNA transcripts. A first-round RT-PCR of the TCR CDR3 used the HTBI primer set with the Qiagen OneStep RT-PCR kit. The libraries were constructed in a second round of multiplex PCR and then size-selected and purified. Sequencing of the libraries was done on an Illumina HiSeq2000 using paired-end 100 bp reads. Processing in the source paper ran as follows. SOAPnuke was used to process the raw data, throwing out any read that contained adapters or uncalled bases, had a mean Phred below 15, or lacked an exact constant-primer or identifier match. COPE v1.2.5 was used to merge high-quality paired reads, and clonotypes were defined as unique nucleotide sequences. Clonotypes were aligned to IMGT TRBV, TRBD and TRBJ reference segments using MiTCR v1.1. Analysis was restricted to V-J combinations with a frequency above 0.0001, which covered just over 98% of repertoires. A TCS score was defined as the ratio between F50 (clonal expansion) and ExV (chaos), using BLOSUM62-based TCRdist between CDR3 peptides within each V-J. Welch's t-statistics and random forest reduced 500 to 550 V-J features to 13, which were used in a naive Bayes classifier (R e1071). The public reads were run again by TCRdb, first through fastp at Q25 and then through MiXCR, and only productive beta chains were kept. One record per CDR3 amino acid sequence lists the most common genes and DNA. V and J calls and clone size were set by TCRdb, not the authors. The sample table contains roughly 500,000 distinct CDR3 sequences; only one count was recorded for 15% to 20% of them. About 31% of the sample lies in the top ten.

The data were obtained in a study of T cells in Graves' hyperthyroidism and ophthalmopathy (dated by TCRdb to the late 2010s). Study-wide context: Peripheral blood samples were taken at initial diagnosis, before any treatment was given. Prospective prediction of ophthalmopathy was tested in an independent validation cohort consisting of fewer than 20 hyperthyroidism patients and more than 15 patients who later progressed to ophthalmopathy. In about 6 Graves' hyperthyroidism patients, the study also compared T-cell repertoires from thyroid tissue with T-cell repertoires from blood. A discovery cohort of roughly 96 patients, about 40 with Graves' ophthalmopathy and about 60 with stable Graves' hyperthyroidism, was used to find distinguishing TCR V-J signatures. The approximately 100 discovery patients were divided at random into training and test sets in a 7:3 ratio. According to the paper, TCR Vbeta CDR3 sequencing was carried out on some 130 peripheral blood samples, which came from about 45 ophthalmopathy, roughly 75 hyperthyroidism and about 17 progressor patients. After sampling, hyperthyroidism patients received methimazole starting at 30 mg daily, and ophthalmopathy patients received high-dose intravenous methylprednisolone. What the study reported, not specific to this receptor: No statistical method was used to set the sample size in advance, and investigators knew the group allocation. In validation, the model predicted progression to ophthalmopathy a median of around 6.5 months before onset, with roughly 70% sensitivity and about 75% specificity. In cross-validation, a model built on a 13 V-J signature told ophthalmopathy apart from stable hyperthyroidism with 85% to 90% sensitivity and about 81% specificity, and in testing the same model reached 80%/75%. Most expanded thyroid clonotypes (frequency above 0.001) were also found in blood, which suggests that blood repertoires may mirror thyroid immune responses.

Ophthalmopathy patients had moderately to severely active disease, with a Clinical Activity Score of 3 or more, a NOSPECS grade of 4 or more, and a disease duration of less than 3 months. Patients with uncontrolled infections, other autoimmune diseases, pregnancy or lactation were excluded. Diagnoses relied on clinical symptoms, serum thyroxine and TRAb, thyroid ultrasound and orbital computed tomography. PBMCs were separated from about 10 ml of fresh peripheral blood using Ficoll-Paque density gradient centrifugation. Trizol reagent was used to extract total RNA, and RNA quality was then checked on an Agilent 2100 Bioanalyzer. The TCR originated in a woman aged 25 to 45 with Graves' ophthalmopathy. The sample comprised blood.

In nucleotide form, the sequence is TGTGCCAGCAGCCCCATAGCGGGAGTATTGAATGAGCAGTTCTTC. Translated, it gives CASSPIAGVLNEQFF. The chain is made from TRBV28 and TRBJ2-1, and TRBD2 aligns with 9 junction nucleotides. Per the germline V gene, MDHEN is the CDR1 and SYDVKM is the CDR2. V has 6 bases trimmed and J has 7 bases trimmed; junction bases matching no gene number 10. The CDR3 numbers 15 residues from cysteine through phenylalanine. Of the read, only the CDR3 DNA is kept; its 45 bases are in frame from base 1.